These 28 T cell receptor beta chains were all obtained from the same sample, sequenced in a study of blood T cell repertoires in COVID-19. Sequencing used immunoSEQ multiplex PCR; TCRdb keeps in-frame clones, though not all of them. The repertoire holds about 190,000 clones, with roughly 88% as singletons. The sequenced sample was peripheral blood. Source of these receptors: a woman aged 40 to 50 who had recovered from COVID-19.

The gene calls are TRBV5-1 and TRBJ1-2, with D unresolved. CDR1 is SGHRS, CDR2 YFSETQ, per germline. CDR3 size: 15 residues. Trimming cost V 0 bases and J 0 bases, with 9 bases left between them. The CDR3 loop reads CASSLETSANYGYTF. The CDR3 bases are TGCGCCAGCAGCTTGGAGACATCCGCTAACTATGGCTACACCTTC. Together with reference TRBV5-1 and TRBJ1-2, the CDR3 gives the full variable domain: KAGVTQTPRYLIKTRGQQVTLSCSPISGHRSVSWYQQTPGQGLQFLFEYFSETQRNKGNFPGRFSGRQFSNSRSEMNVSTLELGDSALYLCASSLETSANYGYTFGSGTRLTVV.

The chain carries TRBV9 and TRBJ2-5; TRBD2 agrees at 13 bases. Unmatched junction bases numbered 9, after V lost 0 bases and J lost 1 base. The CDR3 loop spans 19 amino acids. Germline CDR1 reads SGDLS; CDR2 reads YYNGEE. The CDR3 sequence is CASSVGVWTSGSLQETQYF. As DNA, the CDR3 is TGTGCCAGCAGCGTAGGAGTTTGGACTAGCGGGAGCCTCCAAGAGACCCAGTACTTC.

CDR3 DNA: TGTGCCAGCAGTTACTCTAGCGGGAGGGCCTCCAATGAGCAGTTCTTC. Amino acids: CASSYSSGRASNEQFF. This chain connects TRBV6-5 to TRBJ2-1; 11 bases match TRBD2. Germline V gives CDR1 MNHEY, CDR2 SVGAGI. The CDR3 runs 16 residues. The V segment lost 0 bases and the J segment 6 bases; nucleotides outside the gene matches: 4.

The chain recombines TRBV7-2 with TRBJ1-1; 7 bases line up with TRBD1. V trimming: 3 bases; J trimming: 2 bases; junction bases outside the gene matches: 6. CDR3 length: 15 residues. CDR1 is SGHTA, CDR2 FQGNSA, per germline. The CDR3 sequence: CASSFTRDSNTEAFF. CDR3 DNA: TGTGCCAGCAGCTTCACCCGGGACAGTAACACTGAAGCTTTCTTT.

This clone was seen only once. This rearrangement joins TRBV27 to TRBJ2-7, with TRBD2 matching over 8 bases. Per germline, CDR1 MNHEY and CDR2 SMNVEV (reference sequence). Trimming removed 5 bases from V and 2 bases from J; junction bases left unmatched: 8. The CDR3 extends over 15 amino acids. CDR3 in DNA: TGTGCCAGCAGTCCGGCTAGCGGGCGAACCTACGAGCAGTACTTC. This translates into CASSPASGRTYEQYF.

This sequence joins TRBV3-1 (or the pseudogene TRBV3-2) and TRBJ2-7; 10 nucleotides agree with TRBD2. This CDR3 is built from 15 residues. Germline V gives CDR1 LGHDT, CDR2 YNNKEL (reference sequence). The trim removed 1 base at V and 9 bases at J, leaving 9 bases unmatched. The CDR3 reads CASSQVLAGVSVQYF. DNA of the CDR3: TGTGCCAGCAGCCAAGTTCTAGCGGGAGTCAGCGTGCAGTACTTC.

The V gene is TRBV7-9, the J gene TRBJ2-1; 7 bases are shared with TRBD2. This CDR3 spans 16 amino acids. The germline V gene encodes CDR1 SEHNR and CDR2 FQNEAQ (reference sequence). The ends lost 5 bases at V and 2 bases at J; junction bases unmatched: 9. The CDR3 protein is CASSLGAGAPYNEQFF. The CDR3 nucleotides are TGTGCCAGCAGCCTTGGGGCGGGAGCCCCCTACAATGAGCAGTTCTTC.

DNA for the CDR3: TGTGCCAGCAGCTTTCGGACTAGCGGGACCTCCCGGGGCGAGCAGTACTTC. Its protein product is CASSFRTSGTSRGEQYF. The chain employs TRBV13 and TRBJ2-7; 12 nucleotides agree with TRBD2. CDR1 PRHDT and CDR2 FYEKMQ come from the germline V gene (reference sequence). The CDR3 is 17 amino acids. V shed 3 bases, J shed 6 bases, and the junction held 12 bases outside the gene matches.

The J gene is TRBJ2-5, the V gene TRBV4-1, with TRBD2 matching over 11 bases. With 4 bases clipped from V and 2 bases from J, the junction kept 6 bases outside the gene matches. Germline V gene lookup returns CDR1 MGHRA and CDR2 YSYEKL. The CDR3 extends over 16 amino acids. CDR3 sequence reads: CASSPTSGRFQETQYF. In DNA form, the CDR3 reads TGCGCCAGCAGCCCAACTAGCGGGAGATTTCAAGAGACCCAGTACTTC.

The V and J genes are TRBV9 and TRBJ2-1; TRBD2 matches 10 bases. Germline V lookup: CDR1 SGDLS, CDR2 YYNGEE. The trim removed 0 bases at V and 9 bases at J, leaving 9 bases unmatched. The CDR3 consists of 16 residues. The CDR3 nucleotides read TGTGCCAGCAGCGTAGCTAGGCTAGCGGGAGATGGTGAGCAGTTCTTC. Its protein product is CASSVARLAGDGEQFF.

V gene TRBV29-1 combines with J gene TRBJ2-7; no clear D. Germline V gene sequence: CDR1 SQVTM, CDR2 ANQGSEA. This CDR3 contains 10 residues. Trimming removed 5 bases from V and 6 bases from J, with 8 bases in between. CDR3: CSVLSFEQYF. Here the CDR3 DNA reads TGCAGCGTTCTTAGTTTCGAGCAGTACTTC.

This clone was counted between two and nine times. This chain connects TRBV6-4 to TRBJ1-2; no clear D gene. The germline V and J ends were trimmed by 6 bases and 8 bases, with 19 bases remaining between them. Germline V CDR1 and CDR2: MRHNA, SNTAGT. The CDR3 is 14 residues long. CDR3: CASRPLDGGGGYTF. In DNA form, the CDR3 reads TGTGCCAGCAGACCCCTCGACGGAGGAGGAGGCTACACCTTC.

V usage is TRBV7-8 and J usage is TRBJ2-1; TRBD2 agrees at 8 bases. The ends lost 4 bases at V and 5 bases at J; junction bases unmatched: 16. The CDR3 is 18 residues long. From germline, CDR1 is SGHVS and CDR2 FQNEAQ. The CDR3 nucleotides are TGTGCCAGCAGCTCAGGAAGGAGCGGGAGTTCTTGGGACAATGAGCAGTTCTTC. Its translation is CASSSGRSGSSWDNEQFF. The whole variable domain, remainder taken from reference TRBV7-8 and TRBJ2-1, is GAGVSQSPRYKVAKRGQDVALRCDPISGHVSLFWYQQALGQGPEFLTYFQNEAQLDKSGLPSDRFFAERPEGSVSTLKIQRTQQEDSAVYLCASSSGRSGSSWDNEQFFGPGTRLTVL.

The chain carries TRBV24-1 and TRBJ2-1; 7 bases align to TRBD2. The CDR3 extends over 16 amino acids. V shed 6 bases, J shed 0 bases, and the junction held 7 bases outside the gene matches. Germline CDR1 and CDR2: KGHDR and SFDVKD. Here the CDR3 reads CATSPSGGSSYNEQFF. The CDR3 DNA follows: TGTGCCACCAGTCCTAGCGGAGGAAGCTCCTACAATGAGCAGTTCTTC.

The rearrangement links TRBV3-1 (or the pseudogene TRBV3-2) to TRBJ1-6; D is ambiguous. Trimming left V 0 bases short and J 7 bases short, with 7 bases between. CDR3 length: 14 amino acids. Germline V lookup: CDR1 LGHDT, CDR2 YNNKEL (reference sequence). CDR3 sequence: CASSQEMANSPLHF. For the CDR3, the DNA is TGTGCCAGCAGCCAAGAGATGGCAAATTCACCCCTCCACTTT.

This clone was counted a single time. This sequence joins TRBV19 and TRBJ1-1; tentatively, D is TRBD1 (6 bases). Trimming removed 5 bases from V and 1 base from J, with 11 bases in between. The CDR3 length is 14 residues. Germline V lookup: CDR1 LNHDA, CDR2 SQIVND (reference sequence). The DNA for the CDR3 is TGTGCCAGTAGTCTCTGGACAGCGAACACTGAAGCTTTCTTT. This codes for CASSLWTANTEAFF.

This clone showed up just a few times. V usage is TRBV27 and J usage is TRBJ1-2; 11 bases agree with TRBD1. The V and J ends lost 6 bases and 11 bases, in that order; junction bases with no gene match: 8. This CDR3 spans 13 amino acids. Germline CDR1 is MNHEY and CDR2 is SMNVEV (reference sequence). CDR3 region: CASSWGDRGYYTF. The CDR3 DNA is TGTGCCAGCAGCTGGGGGGACAGGGGGTATTACACCTTC.

The rearrangement joins TRBV6-2 or TRBV6-3 to TRBJ2-2, with D hard to call. Trimming removed 2 bases at V and 5 bases at J, with 9 bases between. The length of the CDR3 is 14 residues. Germline values: CDR1 MNHEY, CDR2 SVGEGT. For the CDR3, the DNA is TGTGCCAGCAGTTACGGCACCGGGACCGGGGAGCTGTTTTTT. Its translation is CASSYGTGTGELFF.

This clone was found many times. CDR3 region: CASSLSQGPSYEQYF. The CDR3 coding sequence is TGTGCCAGCAGCTTATCCCAGGGGCCCTCCTACGAGCAGTACTTC. The V gene is TRBV7-8, the J gene TRBJ2-7, with D possibly being TRBD1 (6 bases). Looked up from germline, CDR1 is SGHVS and CDR2 is FQNEAQ. V gave up 2 bases and J gave up 0 bases, with 11 bases separating them. The CDR3 is made up of 15 amino acids.

The chain recombines TRBV5-6 with TRBJ2-3; 12 bases align to TRBD2. Germline loops: CDR1 SGHDT, CDR2 YYEEEE. The V gene end was trimmed by 3 bases and the J gene end by 7 bases; junction bases not matched to a gene: 6. CDR3 length: 15 amino acids. CDR3 loop: CASSSLAGGPNTQYF. The CDR3 region has the DNA TGTGCCAGCAGCTCCCTAGCGGGAGGGCCGAATACGCAGTATTTT.

This chain uses TRBV28 with TRBJ2-1; TRBD2 aligns across 11 bases. Germline V lookup: CDR1 MDHEN, CDR2 SYDVKM. The CDR3 contains 15 residues. V shed 7 bases, J shed 8 bases, and the junction held 10 bases outside the gene matches. The CDR3 protein is CASMASGRPGHEQFF. The CDR3, as DNA: TGTGCCAGCATGGCTAGCGGGAGGCCAGGGCATGAGCAGTTCTTC.

This chain joins TRBV15 and TRBJ2-7; no definite D call. Germline V gene lookup returns CDR1 LNHNV and CDR2 YYDKDF (reference sequence). V lost 0 bases and J lost 1, with 4 bases in between. This CDR3 contains 13 residues. In nucleotides, the CDR3 is TGTGCCACCAGCAGAGATAGTTCCTACGAGCAGTACTTC. Its protein product is CATSRDSSYEQYF.

This clone is medium-sized within its sample. The chain joins TRBV7-6 to TRBJ1-3; 7 positions match TRBD1. Germline loops: CDR1 SGHVS, CDR2 FNYEAQ. J was trimmed by 2 bases and V by 5 bases; bases with no gene match: 9. The CDR3 sequence is 16 residues long. CDR3 DNA sequence: TGTGCCAGCAGCGGGGCCGGGACAGTGGCTGGAAACACCATATATTTT. It specifies CASSGAGTVAGNTIYF.

V gene TRBV7-2 combines with J gene TRBJ2-1; possible D gene TRBD2, 5 bases. CDR3 size: 14 residues. Germline-derived CDR1 and CDR2 are SGHTA and FQGNSA. Trimming left V 3 bases short and J 2 bases short, with 8 bases between. The CDR3 DNA reads TGTGCCAGCAGCTTGTCGGGGACCTACAATGAGCAGTTCTTC. As protein: CASSLSGTYNEQFF.

Concerning this clone itself: A junction end diverges from the germline sequence, so it may reflect a read error. The chain recombines TRBV6-6 with TRBJ2-3, with TRBD1 matching 9 bases. Germline lookup yields CDR1 MNHNY and CDR2 SVGAGI (reference sequence). The CDR3 is 15 residues long. The CDR3 loop reads CASSDSTGGADTQYF. CDR3 bases: TGTGCCAGCAGTGACTCGACAGGGGGGGCAGATACGCAGTATTTT.

The chain couples TRBV6-5 to TRBJ2-5; weak D call: TRBD1 (5 bases). V was cut by 2 bases and J by 3 bases, with 7 bases left in between. Germline V gene lookup returns CDR1 MNHEY and CDR2 SVGAGI. The CDR3 consists of 13 residues. The CDR3 coding sequence is TGTGCCAGCAGTTACAAGGGGAAAGAGACCCAGTACTTC. This gives the protein CASSYKGKETQYF.

This sequence joins TRBV11-3 and TRBJ2-3; TRBD2 matches at 11 bases. With 1 base clipped from V and 6 bases from J, the junction kept 0 bases outside the gene matches. This CDR3 has 14 residues. Germline V lookup: CDR1 SGHNT, CDR2 YENEEA. CDR3 bases: TGTGCCAGCAGCTTAGGACTAGCGGGGGATACGCAGTATTTT. This translates into CASSLGLAGDTQYF. Variable domain in full (rest from reference TRBV11-3 and TRBJ2-3): EAGVVQSPRYKIIEKKQPVAFWCNPISGHNTLYWYLQNLGQGPELLIRYENEEAVDDSQLPKDRFSAERLKGVDSTLKIQPAELGDSAVYLCASSLGLAGDTQYFGPGTRLTVL.

The chain is built from TRBV15 and TRBJ1-4; D ambiguous. Trimming shortened V by 9 bases and J by 2 bases, and 16 bases separated the two germline ends. The CDR3 runs 15 residues. Germline lookup yields CDR1 LNHNV and CDR2 YYDKDF (reference sequence). The CDR3 is CATAARVRTNEKLFF. As DNA, the CDR3 is TGTGCCACGGCGGCCCGGGTTCGGACTAATGAAAAACTGTTTTTT.